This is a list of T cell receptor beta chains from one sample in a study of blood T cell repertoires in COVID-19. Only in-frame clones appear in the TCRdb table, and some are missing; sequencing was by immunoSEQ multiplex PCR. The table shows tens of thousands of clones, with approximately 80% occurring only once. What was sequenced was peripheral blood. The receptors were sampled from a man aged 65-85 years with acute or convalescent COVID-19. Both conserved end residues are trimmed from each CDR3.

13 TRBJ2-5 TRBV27 ASIGLAGGKETQY
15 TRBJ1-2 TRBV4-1 ASSPQISGTVAYGYT
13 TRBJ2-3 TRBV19 ASSIQGGGTDTQY
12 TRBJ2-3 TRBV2 ASSLGVGTDTQY
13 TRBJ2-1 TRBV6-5 ASVPRGRGLDEQF
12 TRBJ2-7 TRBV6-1 ASSERGPSYEQY
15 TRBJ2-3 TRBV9 ASSVGVSGGNTDTQY
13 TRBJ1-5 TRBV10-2 ASSASTDSNQPQH
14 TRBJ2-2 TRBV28 ASSLWGRANTGELF
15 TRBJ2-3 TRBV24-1 ATSDYSSGANTDTQY
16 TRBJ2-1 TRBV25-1 ASSESHQLAGDQNEQF
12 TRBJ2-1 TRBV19 ASTMTSSYNEQF
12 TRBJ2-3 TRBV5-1 ASSMGQGADTQY
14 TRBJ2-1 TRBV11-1 ASSLVAGGAYNEQF
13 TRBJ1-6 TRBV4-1 ATARNRDFNSPLH
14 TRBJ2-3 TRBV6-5 ASSFSGAGSTDTQY
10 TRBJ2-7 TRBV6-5 ASMDRNYEQY
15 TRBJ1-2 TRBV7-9 ASSARDRAGLNYGYT
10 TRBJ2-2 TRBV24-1 ATSGGAGELF
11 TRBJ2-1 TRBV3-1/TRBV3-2 ASREGPGGGQF
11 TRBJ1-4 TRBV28 ASWSSPNEKLF
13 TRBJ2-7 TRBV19 ASSIKGGSSYEQY
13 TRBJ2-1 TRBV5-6 ASSFPGTVYNEQF
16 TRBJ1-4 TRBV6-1 ASSERTPGRLGDEKLF
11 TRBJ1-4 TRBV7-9 ASSLDEEGIVF
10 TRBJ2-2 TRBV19 ASSSTITTLF
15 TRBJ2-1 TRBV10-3 AIRDPSGTSGGNEQF
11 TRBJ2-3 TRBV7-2 ASSPAWEGTQY
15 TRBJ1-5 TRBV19 ASSIPTGEGLNQPQH
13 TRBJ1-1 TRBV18 ASSRRADKAAEAF
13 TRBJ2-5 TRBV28 ASSVLWGGSETQY
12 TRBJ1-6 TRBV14 ASSRGGDNSPLH
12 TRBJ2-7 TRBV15 ATSTDRLSYEQY
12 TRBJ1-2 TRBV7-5 ARSLRDRTFGYT
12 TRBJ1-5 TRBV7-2 ASSGVSGDQPQH